These 30 T cell receptor beta chains were all obtained from the same sample, sequenced in a study of tumor-infiltrating lymphocytes in primary liver carcinoma. Reverse transcription of roughly 470 ng total RNA with a constant-region primer produced TCR beta cDNA. Three nested multiplex PCR rounds, a slightly modified ARM-PCR method, built the TCR beta libraries. The study ran its first two PCR rounds for 9 to 10 cycles each, using TRBV1-TRBV30 forward primers and a C-beta reverse primer. TCRdb called the multiplex PCR reads again in MiXCR, with one record for every CDR3 protein. This table has about 200,000 distinct CDR3 sequences, almost 65% appearing once. Alongside blood RNA obtained from unsorted whole blood, germline DNA was also extracted. The specimen was peripheral blood. The source of these receptors is a woman in her fifties or sixties with primary liver carcinoma and hepatitis B virus infection.

Worth noting for this clonotype: A much bigger clone sits one base away, suggesting this may be a read error. The J gene is TRBJ2-7, the V gene TRBV6-6; D is possibly TRBD1 (6 bases). With 1 base removed from V and 4 bases from J, the gap between germline ends came to 14 bases. This CDR3 is 15 amino acids long. CDR1 is MNHNY and CDR2 is SVGAGI in the germline V gene (reference sequence). The chain's CDR3 is CASSYLADQGYEQYF. The CDR3, as DNA: TGTGCCAGCAGTTACTTGGCGGACCAGGGGTACGAGCAGTACTTC.

The chain combines TRBV11-2 with TRBJ2-1; 9 nucleotides match TRBD2. After removal of 8 bases from V and 6 bases from J, the junction contained 20 bases not matched to a gene. The CDR3 runs 18 residues. The germline gives CDR1 SGHAT, CDR2 FQNNGV. The CDR3 sequence: CASGSYRLSSGAFNEQFF. In DNA, the CDR3 is TGTGCCAGCGGCTCTTATCGACTTTCTAGCGGGGCTTTCAATGAGCAGTTCTTC.

This clonotype was recorded only once. The junction does not match germline at one end; this may be a read error. This sequence joins TRBV11-2 and TRBJ2-3; D call uncertain. Germline V gene lookup returns CDR1 SGHAT and CDR2 FQNNGV. The CDR3 contains 12 residues. The DNA of the CDR3 is TGTGCCAACAGCTTCGACTCAGCATTGCAATATTTC. This encodes CANSFDSALQYF. Looking up the rest from reference TRBV11-2 and TRBJ2-3 gives the full variable domain: EAGVAQSPRYKIIEKRQSVAFWCNPISGHATLYWYQQILGQGPKLLIQFQNNGVVDDSQLPKDRFSAERLKGVDSTLKIQPAKLEDSAVYLCANSFDSALQYFGPGTRLTVL.

This chain links TRBV11-3 with TRBJ2-2; the match to TRBD2 covers 9 bases. The CDR3 is 16 residues long. The trim removed 1 base at V and 6 bases at J, leaving 6 bases unmatched. The germline V gene encodes CDR1 SGHNT and CDR2 YENEEA. CDR3 amino acids: CASSLGQGGRAGELFF. In nucleotides, the CDR3 is TGTGCCAGCAGCTTAGGTCAAGGCGGGAGGGCCGGGGAGCTGTTTTTT.

As concerns this clonotype: A much larger clonotype is one base distant, so this may be a read error. The genes are TRBV13 and TRBJ2-3, with D maybe TRBD1 (5 bases). The CDR3 consists of 14 residues. Per germline, CDR1 PRHDT and CDR2 FYEKMQ (reference sequence). CDR3 in amino acids: CASRAVISTGTQYF. The CDR3 nucleotides read TGTGCCAGCAGGGCAGTTATAAGCACAGGTACGCAGTATTTT.

As concerns this clonotype: This may be a read error: a much more frequent sequence differs by one nucleotide. The rearrangement joins TRBV4-1 to TRBJ2-3, with D possibly matching TRBD2 (6 bases). This CDR3 has 18 amino acids. CDR1 MGHRA and CDR2 YSYEKL come from the germline V gene. V lost 5 bases, J lost 8 bases, and 29 bases lay in between. The CDR3 region has the DNA TGCGCCAGCAGCAATCCAAAGCGCGGACTATCGGGAGAGGGTACGCAGTATTTT. Protein: CASSNPKRGLSGEGTQYF.

With regard to this clonotype: Since no conserved phenylalanine or tryptophan closes the CDR3, a read error is the likely cause. This chain joins TRBV11-2 and TRBJ1-1; D not certain. The germline gives CDR1 SGHAT, CDR2 FQNNGV. CDR3 size: 13 residues. For the CDR3, the DNA is TGTGCAAGTAGCTTAGACATGAACACTGAAGCTTTCCTT. It translates to CASSLDMNTEAFL.

The chain is built from TRBV12-3 or TRBV12-4 and TRBJ1-5; D gene unclear. Trimming removed 7 bases at V and 5 bases at J, with 18 bases between. CDR3 length: 15 residues. This CDR3 is CASNPTMSSDQPQHF. CDR3 nucleotides: TGTGCCAGCAATCCGACAATGAGCTCCGATCAGCCCCAGCATTTT.

This clonotype has at least ten counts. The chain carries TRBV29-1 and TRBJ2-7; the D gene could be TRBD1 or TRBD2 (5 bases each). Between the trimmed V and J ends, which lost 6 bases and 7 bases, there was a span of 22 bases. The germline V gene has CDR1 SQVTM and CDR2 ANQGSEA. This CDR3 has 14 amino acids. The CDR3 DNA is TGCAGCGTGGCATCGGTGATGGGGGTGGCTGAGCAGTACTTC. Protein: CSVASVMGVAEQYF.

This chain uses TRBV5-6 with TRBJ2-2; 9 nucleotides line up with TRBD2. Germline CDR1 reads SGHDT; CDR2 reads YYEEEE. With V trimmed by 5 bases and J by 0 bases, 26 bases remained unmatched. The CDR3 runs to 23 residues. This CDR3 is CASSPPYLMVAGGPEPNTGELFF. Written as DNA, the CDR3 is TGTGCCAGCAGTCCTCCATATCTAATGGTTGCGGGAGGGCCTGAGCCGAACACCGGGGAGCTGTTTTTT.

The rearrangement joins TRBV2 to TRBJ2-5; D is possibly TRBD2 (6 bases). Trimming cost V 5 bases and J 5 bases, with 18 bases left between them. In germline, CDR1 is SNHLY, CDR2 FYNNEI. This CDR3 comprises 15 residues. CDR3: CASSNRDFWGETQYF. The CDR3 region has the DNA TGTGCCAGCAGTAACCGGGACTTCTGGGGGGAGACCCAGTACTTC. The entire variable domain, with the rest obtained from reference TRBV2 and TRBJ2-5, is as follows: EPEVTQTPSHQVTQMGQEVILRCVPISNHLYFYWYRQILGQKVEFLVSFYNNEISEKSEIFDDQFSVERPDGSNFTLKIRSTKLEDSAMYFCASSNRDFWGETQYFGPGTRLLVL.

This clonotype showed up many times. The rearrangement links TRBV30 to TRBJ2-1; 12 bases fit TRBD2. Unmatched junction bases numbered 1, after V lost 1 base and J lost 3 bases. This CDR3 is built from 15 residues. The germline V gene has CDR1 GTSNPN and CDR2 SVGIG (reference sequence). CDR3 amino acids: CAWSEGLAGYNEQFF. The CDR3 coding sequence is TGTGCCTGGAGTGAGGGACTAGCGGGCTACAATGAGCAGTTCTTC.

On this clonotype: At one of its ends the junction is not consistent with the germline gene, which may arise from a read error. V is TRBV28 and J is TRBJ2-7, with a weak D call TRBD2 (6 bases). The CDR3 is 17 amino acids. The germline V gene encodes CDR1 MDHEN and CDR2 SYDVKM. The CDR3 DNA reads as TGTGCCAGCAGTTTAGTGGCGGGACCCCGTACCTCCTACGAGCGGTACTTC. Protein: CASSLVAGPRTSYERYF.

This clonotype was seen repeatedly, ten times or more. The chain links TRBV12-3 or TRBV12-4 to TRBJ1-6, with D hard to call. The CDR3 is 12 amino acids. V was trimmed by 3 bases and J by 9 bases, leaving 6 bases between them. The CDR3 spells CASSLSRSPLHF. DNA for the CDR3: TGTGCCAGCAGTTTGTCTCGTTCACCCCTCCACTTT.

The gene calls are TRBV6-5 and TRBJ2-7; D is perhaps TRBD1 (6 bases). The germline CDR1 and CDR2 sequences are MNHEY and SVGAGI. V was clipped by 7 bases and J by 3 bases, with 19 bases between them. The CDR3 has 15 residues. CDR3 protein: CASNYLTGKIYEQYF. The CDR3 DNA is TGTGCCAGCAATTATTTAACAGGGAAGATCTACGAGCAGTACTTC.

This clonotype has a count of ten or more. The rearrangement uses TRBV14 and TRBJ2-1; no reliable D call. The CDR3 totals 14 residues. Trimming left V 2 bases short and J 9 bases short, with 14 bases between. Germline V gene lookup returns CDR1 SGHDN and CDR2 FVKESK. The DNA of the CDR3 is TGTGCCAGCAGCCAACGGTTGGGGTATGTTGAGCAGTTCTTC. This gives the protein CASSQRLGYVEQFF.

Turning to this clonotype: The CDR3 does not end in the conserved phenylalanine or tryptophan, so this is likely a read error. The chain is built from TRBV6-1 and TRBJ2-1; the D is unclear. Deletions cut 9 bases from V and 10 bases from J, with 22 bases between. There are 14 residues in the CDR3. CDR1 is MNHNS and CDR2 is SASEGT in the germline V gene. The chain's CDR3 is CASTESWMLREQFS. In nucleotides, the CDR3 is TGTGCCAGTACTGAAAGTTGGATGCTGAGAGAGCAGTTCTCC.

In the case of this clonotype: It may be a read error: a sequence one base away is much more abundant. J is TRBJ2-3 and V is TRBV29-1, with 10 nucleotides matching TRBD1. V dropped 8 bases and J dropped 4; count of bases not matched to a gene: 9. This CDR3 is 14 amino acids long. The germline CDR1 and CDR2 sequences are SQVTM and ANQGSEA. The CDR3: CSISGTGASDTQYF. CDR3 DNA sequence: TGCAGCATTTCCGGGACAGGGGCGTCAGATACGCAGTATTTT.

The chain uses TRBV30 and TRBJ2-7; D unresolved. The CDR3 extends over 12 amino acids. V lost 1 base, J lost 6 bases, and 10 bases lay in between. Germline CDR1 GTSNPN, CDR2 SVGIG (reference sequence). The CDR3 nucleotides read TGTGCCTGGAGTGAACCCCGAGGCGAGCAGTACTTC. This gives the protein CAWSEPRGEQYF.

V gene TRBV11-2 combines with J gene TRBJ2-5; 14 positions agree with TRBD2. Trimming took 1 base from V and 7 from J; bases not matched to a gene: 5. The CDR3 is 16 amino acids. Germline CDR1 and CDR2: SGHAT and FQNNGV. This CDR3 is CASSLAGLAGGGTQYF. The CDR3 bases are TGTGCCAGCAGCTTAGCTGGACTAGCGGGAGGAGGGACCCAGTACTTC.

Worth noting for this clonotype: Lacking the conserved final phenylalanine or tryptophan, this CDR3 likely reflects a read error. The chain links TRBV28 to TRBJ2-1; tentative D call: TRBD1 (5 bases). V lost 7 bases to trimming and J lost 4 bases, with 17 bases between them. This CDR3 has 15 amino acids. CDR1 MDHEN and CDR2 SYDVKM come from the germline V gene. The CDR3 reads CASTAGIELYNEQFS. The CDR3, as DNA: TGTGCCAGCACCGCAGGGATTGAGCTTTACAATGAGCAGTTCTCC.

Of note for this clonotype: A read error is possible here, since a much larger clone lies one base away. This rearrangement joins TRBV7-3 to TRBJ1-1; no clear D gene. CDR3 length: 12 amino acids. The germline gives CDR1 SGHTA, CDR2 FQGTGA. The ends were cut back, 10 bases at V and 5 bases at J, with 14 bases in the middle. CDR3 loop: CATIMGRTEAFF. The DNA of the CDR3 is TGTGCCACCATAATGGGAAGGACTGAAGCTTTCTTT.

This clonotype has just a few counts. V is TRBV30 and J is TRBJ1-2, with 8 bases lining up with TRBD1. CDR1 GTSNPN and CDR2 SVGIG come from the germline V gene (reference sequence). This CDR3 is built from 14 residues. After removal of 1 base from V and 8 bases from J, the junction contained 9 bases not matched to a gene. CDR3 nucleotide sequence: TGTGCCTGGAGTGCCGACAGGGGAATTGGGGGCTACACCTTC. Protein sequence: CAWSADRGIGGYTF. Looking up the rest from reference TRBV30 and TRBJ1-2 gives the full variable domain: SQTIHQWPATLVQPVGSPLSLECTVEGTSNPNLYWYRQAAGRGLQLLFYSVGIGQISSEVPQNLSASRPQDRQFILSSKKLLLSDSGFYLCAWSADRGIGGYTFGSGTRLTVV.

A remark on this clonotype: A much more abundant neighbour one base away suggests this may be a read error. The rearrangement joins TRBV12-3 or TRBV12-4 to TRBJ2-1, with a possible D match to TRBD2 (6 bases). There are 13 residues in the CDR3. The CDR3 sequence: CISVGSGHNEQFF. CDR3 DNA sequence: TGTATCTCCGTCGGGAGCGGGCATAATGAGCAGTTCTTC.

This clonotype was counted between two and nine times. The chain is built from TRBV7-8 and TRBJ2-7; no definite D call. The germline V gene encodes CDR1 SGHVS and CDR2 FQNEAQ. CDR3 length equals 14 residues. V lost 5 bases to trimming and J lost 1 base, with 12 bases between them. The CDR3 DNA reads TGTGCCAGCAGCAATCGACCGTTGTCCTACGAGCAGTACTTC. It translates to CASSNRPLSYEQYF. The whole variable domain, filled in from reference TRBV7-8 and TRBJ2-7, reads GAGVSQSPRYKVAKRGQDVALRCDPISGHVSLFWYQQALGQGPEFLTYFQNEAQLDKSGLPSDRFFAERPEGSVSTLKIQRTQQEDSAVYLCASSNRPLSYEQYFGPGTRLTVT.

A word on this clonotype: A much larger clone differs from this one at a single base, so this may be a read error. This chain links TRBV6-5 with TRBJ2-1; D unresolved. The V end was cut by 4 bases, the J end by 8 bases, with 9 bases between. The CDR3 is 12 amino acids. Germline V gene data show CDR1 as MNHEY and CDR2 as SVGAGI. The CDR3 loop reads CASSLHGDEQFF. The CDR3 DNA reads TGTGCCAGCAGTTTACATGGGGATGAGCAGTTCTTC.

This clonotype has a count of ten or more. Here the CDR3 reads CASGLVQLYTGELFF. The CDR3 DNA sequence: TGTGCTAGTGGTTTGGTACAGCTTTACACCGGGGAGCTGTTTTTT. The chain links TRBV12-5 to TRBJ2-2; D remains unclear. The CDR3 covers 15 residues. Germline lookup yields CDR1 LGHNT and CDR2 FRNRAP. V was shortened by 0 bases and J by 3 bases, with 8 bases between the two germline ends.

The J gene is TRBJ1-6, the V gene TRBV2; D gene ambiguous. This CDR3 is 14 amino acids long. The V gene lost 8 bases and the J gene lost 8 bases, with 16 bases spanning the gap. Germline V gene data show CDR1 as SNHLY and CDR2 as FYNNEI. The CDR3 protein is CASGRHGSDSPLHF. CDR3 coding DNA: TGTGCCAGCGGGAGACACGGCAGCGATTCACCCCTCCACTTT.

Of note for this clonotype: At one of its ends the junction is not consistent with the germline gene, which may arise from a read error. The rearrangement joins TRBV4-2 to TRBJ1-2; D gene uncertain. CDR3 length: 14 amino acids. CDR1 and CDR2 from the germline V gene are LGHNA and YNFKEQ. CDR3 bases: TGTACCAGCAGCCAACTTACAGTCAACTATGGCTACACCTTC. Translating gives CTSSQLTVNYGYTF.

V gene TRBV30 combines with J gene TRBJ2-7, with D possibly being TRBD1 or TRBD2 (5 bases each). Germline values: CDR1 GTSNPN, CDR2 SVGIG (reference sequence). The CDR3 has 12 residues. Trimming stripped 6 bases from V and 4 bases from J, with 13 bases between. CDR3 protein: CACGEGLYEQYF. CDR3 coding DNA: TGTGCCTGTGGAGAGGGGCTATACGAGCAGTACTTC.